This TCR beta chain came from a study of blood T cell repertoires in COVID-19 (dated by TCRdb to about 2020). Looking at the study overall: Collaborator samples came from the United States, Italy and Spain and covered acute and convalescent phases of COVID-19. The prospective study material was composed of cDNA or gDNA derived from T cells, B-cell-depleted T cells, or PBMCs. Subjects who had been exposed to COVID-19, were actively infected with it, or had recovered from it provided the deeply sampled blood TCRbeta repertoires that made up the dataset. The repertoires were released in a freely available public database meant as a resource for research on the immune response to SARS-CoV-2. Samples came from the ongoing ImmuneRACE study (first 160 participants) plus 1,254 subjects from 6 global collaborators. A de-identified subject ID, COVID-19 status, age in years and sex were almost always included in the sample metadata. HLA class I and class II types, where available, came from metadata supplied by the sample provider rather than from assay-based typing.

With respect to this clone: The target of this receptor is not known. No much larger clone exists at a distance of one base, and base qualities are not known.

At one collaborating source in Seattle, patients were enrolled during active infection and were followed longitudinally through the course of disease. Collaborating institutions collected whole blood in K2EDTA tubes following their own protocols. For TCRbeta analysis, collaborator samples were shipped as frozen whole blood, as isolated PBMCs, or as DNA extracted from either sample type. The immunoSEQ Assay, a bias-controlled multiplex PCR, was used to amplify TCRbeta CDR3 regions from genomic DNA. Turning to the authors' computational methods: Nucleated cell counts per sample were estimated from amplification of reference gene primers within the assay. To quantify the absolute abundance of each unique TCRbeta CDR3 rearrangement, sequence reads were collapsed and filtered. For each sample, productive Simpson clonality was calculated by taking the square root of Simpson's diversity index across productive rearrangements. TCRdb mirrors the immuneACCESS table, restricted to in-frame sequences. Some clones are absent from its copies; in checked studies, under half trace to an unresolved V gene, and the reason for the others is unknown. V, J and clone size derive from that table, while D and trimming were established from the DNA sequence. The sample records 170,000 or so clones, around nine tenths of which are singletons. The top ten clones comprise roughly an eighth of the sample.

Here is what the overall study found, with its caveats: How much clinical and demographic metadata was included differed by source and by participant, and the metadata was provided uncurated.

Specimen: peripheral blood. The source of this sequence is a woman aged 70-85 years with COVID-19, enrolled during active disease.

CDR3 sequence: CAISAPTRGEGVLTF. The sequenced DNA: TGTGCCATCAGTGCCCCGACCCGGGGGGAGGGAGTCCTGACTTTC. The sequence is built from TRBV10-3 and TRBJ2-6; 7 of the junction bases match TRBD2. CDR3 length: 15 amino acids, cysteine to phenylalanine. The entry retains the CDR3 DNA only, 45 bases that are in frame from base 1. Reading the germline V gene gives CDR1 ENHRY and CDR2 SYGVKD. At the junction V is shortened by 4 bases and J by 13 bases; bases outside the gene matches: 13.